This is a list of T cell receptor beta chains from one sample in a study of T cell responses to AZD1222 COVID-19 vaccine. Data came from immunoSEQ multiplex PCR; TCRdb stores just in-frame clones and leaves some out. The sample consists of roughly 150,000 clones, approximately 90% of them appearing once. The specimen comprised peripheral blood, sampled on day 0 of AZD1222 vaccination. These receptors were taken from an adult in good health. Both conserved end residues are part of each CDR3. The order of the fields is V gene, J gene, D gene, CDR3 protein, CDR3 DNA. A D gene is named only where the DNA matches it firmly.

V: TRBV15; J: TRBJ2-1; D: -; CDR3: CATSSGVGNEQFF; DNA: TGTGCCACCAGCTCGGGGGTTGGGAATGAGCAGTTCTTC
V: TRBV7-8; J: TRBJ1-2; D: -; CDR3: CASSPGSALTFYGYTF; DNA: TGTGCCAGCAGCCCCGGTTCGGCCCTAACTTTTTATGGCTACACCTTC
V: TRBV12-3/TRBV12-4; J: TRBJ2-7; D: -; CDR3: CASSRLRSDEQYF; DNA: TGTGCCAGCAGCCGACTAAGATCTGACGAGCAGTACTTC
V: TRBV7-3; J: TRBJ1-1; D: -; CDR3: CASSMGVDTEAFF; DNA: TGTGCCAGCAGCATGGGAGTGGACACTGAAGCTTTCTTT
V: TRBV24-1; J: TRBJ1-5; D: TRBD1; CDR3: CATSEGQGTSNQPQHF; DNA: TGTGCCACCAGTGAAGGACAGGGTACGAGCAATCAGCCCCAGCATTTT
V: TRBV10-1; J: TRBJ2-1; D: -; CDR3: CASTHGKSSYNEQFF; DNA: TGCGCCAGCACCCACGGTAAGTCTTCTTACAATGAGCAGTTCTTC
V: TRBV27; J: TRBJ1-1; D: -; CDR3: CASSLRGGTEAFF; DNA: TGTGCCAGCAGTTTACGGGGGGGCACTGAAGCTTTCTTT
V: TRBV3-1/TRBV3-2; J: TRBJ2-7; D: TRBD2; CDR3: CASSRSPSGSYEQYF; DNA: TGTGCCAGCAGCCGATCACCCAGCGGGAGTTACGAGCAGTACTTC
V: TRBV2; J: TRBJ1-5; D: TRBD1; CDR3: CASAGQGAVQPQHF; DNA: TGTGCCAGCGCGGGACAGGGGGCGGTTCAGCCCCAGCATTTT
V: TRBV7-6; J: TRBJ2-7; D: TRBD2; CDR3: CASSPGLAGELVQYF; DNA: TGTGCCAGCAGCCCGGGACTAGCGGGAGAACTAGTGCAGTACTTC